This entry concerns a single T cell receptor (beta chain). Its antigen is undetermined. Germline V gene lookup returns CDR1 LGHDT and CDR2 YNNKEL (reference sequence). The V and J ends lost 3 bases and 0 bases respectively, with 9 bases between them. The CDR3 length is 15 residues. Alongside a J-beta primer mix, a sample-barcoded 5' primer served in a second PCR lasting roughly 7 to 11 cycles. A 12-random-nucleotide template-switch adaptor tagged each cDNA molecule. TCRdb re-called the 5' RACE reads through MiXCR, storing one row per CDR3 protein. The sample lists hundreds of thousands of distinct CDR3 sequences, 40% to 65% occurring once. This entry belongs to a study of blood T cells in healthy people across ages. Points from the study as a whole: Older age coincided with a roughly linear decline in TCR beta diversity per million T cells.

What was sequenced was blood. This clonotype originated in an elderly woman in good health. J is TRBJ1-5 and V is TRBV3-1; D is unclear. CDR3 in amino acids: CASSHAAVSNQPQHF. In nucleotides, the CDR3 is TGTGCCAGCAGCCACGCCGCAGTTAGCAATCAGCCCCAGCATTTT.